These 20 T cell receptor beta chains were all obtained from the same sample, sequenced in a study of T cells expressing NK-cell markers. TCRdb reprocessed the 5' RACE reads, keeping one entry per CDR3 protein, no DNA. The sample's table shows 400,000 to 500,000 distinct CDR3 sequences. Specimen: blood T cells: a sorted CD56 or NKG2C T cell subset, CD4+ or CD8+ T cells, or bulk PBMC T cells (not recorded which). The receptors here all came from a woman between 18 and 70 years old in good health.

V and J are TRBV20-1 and TRBJ2-1; there is no DNA to check the TCRdb D call of TRBD1. CDR1 is DFQATT and CDR2 is SNEGSKA in the germline V gene (reference sequence). This CDR3 is built from 11 residues. The CDR3 spells CSARPGAEQFF.

This rearrangement joins TRBV11-2 to TRBJ2-1; the TRBD1 assignment by TCRdb is unverifiable without DNA. In germline, CDR1 is SGHAT, CDR2 FQNNGV. This CDR3 has 14 amino acids. CDR3: CASSWGAARNEQFF.

The V and J genes are TRBV4-2 and TRBJ2-7; TCRdb designates TRBD1, a call that cannot be tested without DNA. The CDR3 has 16 residues. The germline gives CDR1 LGHNA, CDR2 YNFKEQ. The CDR3 sequence is CASSQSAGEGSYEQYF.

The CDR3 here is CASSSGLPTGTDTQYF. The chain employs TRBV5-1 and TRBJ2-3; TCRdb indicates TRBD2, and absent DNA this call remains unverified. CDR1 is SGHRS and CDR2 is YFSETQ in the germline V gene. This CDR3 is built from 16 residues.

V is TRBV6-6 and J is TRBJ1-4. The CDR3 is 11 amino acids. Germline CDR1 reads MNHNY; CDR2 reads SVGAGI (reference sequence). CDR3: CASTLREKLFF.

The chain carries TRBV6-5 and TRBJ2-5. CDR1 and CDR2 (germline): MNHEY, SVGAGI. The CDR3 has 15 amino acids. The CDR3 is CASSYSGSRKETQYF.

The chain has TRBV7-2 and TRBJ2-2. The length of the CDR3 is 15 residues. Germline values: CDR1 SGHTA, CDR2 FQGNSA. The CDR3 reads CASSLSGRYGGELFF. The whole variable domain, remainder taken from reference TRBV7-2 and TRBJ2-2, is GAGVSQSPSNKVTEKGKDVELRCDPISGHTALYWYRQSLGQGLEFLIYFQGNSAPDKSGLPSDRFSAERTGGSVSTLTIQRTQQEDSAVYLCASSLSGRYGGELFFGEGSRLTVL.

The V gene is TRBV28, the J gene TRBJ2-1; with no DNA, the TCRdb D assignment of TRBD1 cannot be verified. The CDR3 length is 14 residues. The V gene's germline CDR1 is MDHEN and CDR2 SYDVKM. CDR3: CASSPPRDYNEQFF.

The chain recombines TRBV5-1 with TRBJ2-2; the D call from TCRdb, TRBD1, cannot be confirmed without DNA. The CDR3 totals 15 residues. CDR1 is SGHRS, CDR2 YFSETQ, per germline. Here the CDR3 reads CASSLVTGSTGELFF.

The chain carries TRBV20-1 and TRBJ2-1; as DNA is missing, the TRBD1 call by TCRdb cannot be tested. Germline CDR1 and CDR2: DFQATT and SNEGSKA (reference sequence). The CDR3 runs 16 residues. The CDR3 is CSARAYPGQGFDEQFF.

The chain combines TRBV2 with TRBJ2-5; the TCRdb call, TRBD1, lacks DNA for checking. The CDR3 has 14 amino acids. Germline V gene lookup returns CDR1 SNHLY and CDR2 FYNNEI. Here the CDR3 reads CARGQGDTQETQYF.

V gene TRBV7-3 combines with J gene TRBJ2-2. Germline-derived CDR1 and CDR2 are SGHTA and FQGTGA. The CDR3 runs 13 residues. This chain's CDR3 is CASSLPSTGELFF.

The chain employs TRBV7-2 and TRBJ2-2; TCRdb's D gene call, TRBD2, goes unchecked for lack of DNA. The germline V gene encodes CDR1 SGHTA and CDR2 FQGNSA. The CDR3 consists of 15 residues. CDR3 amino acids: CASSFLAGVAGELFF.

This rearrangement joins TRBV6-2 or TRBV6-3 to TRBJ1-5; TCRdb designates TRBD1, a call that cannot be tested without DNA. Germline CDR1 MNHEY, CDR2 SVGEGT. The CDR3 has 16 amino acids. This CDR3 is CASSSDSYYSNQPQHF.

The V gene is TRBV14, the J gene TRBJ1-2; TCRdb indicates TRBD1, and absent DNA this call remains unverified. CDR1 is SGHDN, CDR2 FVKESK, per germline. The CDR3 contains 17 residues. This chain's CDR3 is CASSRLGVGQGDTSYTF.

The chain joins TRBV20-1 to TRBJ1-3. Germline assignment: CDR1 DFQATT and CDR2 SNEGSKA (reference sequence). The length of the CDR3 is 14 residues. The CDR3 sequence: CSASSGSSGNTIYF.

The rearrangement uses TRBV20-1 and TRBJ2-7; absent DNA, TCRdb's TRBD1 call cannot be checked. Germline V gene lookup returns CDR1 DFQATT and CDR2 SNEGSKA (reference sequence). The CDR3 consists of 16 residues. The CDR3 protein is CSARGLDREPSYEQYF.

The chain joins TRBV19 to TRBJ1-2; TCRdb selects TRBD1, and the lack of DNA leaves this call unchecked. Germline-derived CDR1 and CDR2 are LNHDA and SQIVND (reference sequence). CDR3 length: 15 residues. CDR3 protein: CASSIDLPRETGYTF.

The rearrangement links TRBV20-1 to TRBJ2-3; checking the TCRdb D call of TRBD2 is not possible without DNA. The CDR3 runs 13 residues. Germline V gene lookup returns CDR1 DFQATT and CDR2 SNEGSKA (reference sequence). The CDR3 sequence is CSADLAGVDTQYF.

V usage is TRBV6-1 and J usage is TRBJ1-2; with no DNA, the TCRdb D assignment of TRBD1 cannot be verified. The CDR3 runs to 15 residues. Germline-derived CDR1 and CDR2 are MNHNS and SASEGT. This chain's CDR3 is CASSESKGFNYGYTF.